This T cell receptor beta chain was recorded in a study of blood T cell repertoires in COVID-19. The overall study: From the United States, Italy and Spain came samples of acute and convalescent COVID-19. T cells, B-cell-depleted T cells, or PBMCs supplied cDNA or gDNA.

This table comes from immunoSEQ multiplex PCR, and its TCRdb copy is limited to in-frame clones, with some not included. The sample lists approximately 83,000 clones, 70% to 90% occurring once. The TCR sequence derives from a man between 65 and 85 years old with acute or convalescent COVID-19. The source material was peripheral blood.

The CDR3 DNA follows: TGTGCGACGGAGACCGACAGGGCTGGCACTGAAGCTTTCTTT. It yields the protein CATETDRAGTEAFF. The chain combines TRBV10-3 with TRBJ1-1; 7 bases are shared with TRBD1. The germline gives CDR1 ENHRY, CDR2 SYGVKD. The CDR3 is made up of 14 amino acids.